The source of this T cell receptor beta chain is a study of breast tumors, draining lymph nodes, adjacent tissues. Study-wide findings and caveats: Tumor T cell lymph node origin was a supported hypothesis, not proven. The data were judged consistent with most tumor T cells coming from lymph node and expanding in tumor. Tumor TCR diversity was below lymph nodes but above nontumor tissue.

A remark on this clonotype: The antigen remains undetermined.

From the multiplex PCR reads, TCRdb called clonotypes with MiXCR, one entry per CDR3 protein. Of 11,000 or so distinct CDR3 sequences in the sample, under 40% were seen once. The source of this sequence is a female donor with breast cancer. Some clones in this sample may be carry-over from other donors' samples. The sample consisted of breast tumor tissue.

CDR3 residues: CASSQTRDTQYF. CDR3 sequence (DNA): TGTGCCAGCAGCCAGACACGAGATACGCAGTATTTT. The gene calls are TRBV7-6 and TRBJ2-3, with no clear D. Trimming shortened V by 5 bases and J by 5 bases, and 8 bases separated the two germline ends. Germline V gene sequence: CDR1 SGHVS, CDR2 FNYEAQ. The CDR3 is 12 residues long.